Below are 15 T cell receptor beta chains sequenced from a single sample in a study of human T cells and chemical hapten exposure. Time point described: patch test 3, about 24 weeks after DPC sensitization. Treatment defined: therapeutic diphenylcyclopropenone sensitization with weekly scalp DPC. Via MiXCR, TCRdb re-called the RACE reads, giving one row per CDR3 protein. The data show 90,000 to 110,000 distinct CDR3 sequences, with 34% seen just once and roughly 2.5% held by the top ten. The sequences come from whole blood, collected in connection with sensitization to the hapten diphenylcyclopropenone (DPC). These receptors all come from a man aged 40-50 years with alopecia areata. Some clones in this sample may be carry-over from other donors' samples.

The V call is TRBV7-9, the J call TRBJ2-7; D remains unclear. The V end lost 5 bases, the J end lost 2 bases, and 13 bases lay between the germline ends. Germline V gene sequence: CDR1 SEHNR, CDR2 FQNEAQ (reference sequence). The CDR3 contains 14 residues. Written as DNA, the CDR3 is TGTGCCAGCAGCCCCGACCGGACCGCCTACGAGCAGTACTTC. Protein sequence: CASSPDRTAYEQYF.

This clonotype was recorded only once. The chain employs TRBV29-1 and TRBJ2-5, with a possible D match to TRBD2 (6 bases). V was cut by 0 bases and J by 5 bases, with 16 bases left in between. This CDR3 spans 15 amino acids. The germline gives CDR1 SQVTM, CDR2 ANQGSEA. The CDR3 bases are TGCAGCGTTGAAGATCTTCAGGGCCGGGGGGAGACCCAGTACTTC. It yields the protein CSVEDLQGRGETQYF.

The CDR3 DNA reads TGTGCCAGCAGTTTATACGGAGACCCCGTCTCCTACGAGCAGTACTTC. Translated: CASSLYGDPVSYEQYF. This rearrangement joins TRBV28 to TRBJ2-7; D uncertain. Germline V lookup: CDR1 MDHEN, CDR2 SYDVKM. Trimming removed 1 base at V and 0 bases at J, with 13 bases between. The CDR3 totals 16 residues. Based on the CDR3 plus reference TRBV28 and TRBJ2-7, the full variable domain is DVKVTQSSRYLVKRTGEKVFLECVQDMDHENMFWYRQDPGLGLRLIYFSYDVKMKEKGDIPEGYSVSREKKERFSLILESASTNQTSMYLCASSLYGDPVSYEQYFGPGTRLTVT.

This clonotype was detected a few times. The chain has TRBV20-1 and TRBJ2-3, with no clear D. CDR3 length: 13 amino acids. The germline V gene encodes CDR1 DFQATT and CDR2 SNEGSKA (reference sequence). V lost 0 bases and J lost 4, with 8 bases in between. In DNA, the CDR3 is TGCAGTGCTAGAGATATACTACCAGATACGCAGTATTTT. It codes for CSARDILPDTQYF.

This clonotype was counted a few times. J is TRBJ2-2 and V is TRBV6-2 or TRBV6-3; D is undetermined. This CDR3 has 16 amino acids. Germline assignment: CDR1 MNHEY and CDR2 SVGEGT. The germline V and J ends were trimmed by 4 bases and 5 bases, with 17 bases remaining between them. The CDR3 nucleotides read TGTGCCAGCAGTTCCGTCTTGGCAGGAACTACCGGGGAGCTGTTTTTT. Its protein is CASSSVLAGTTGELFF.

CDR3 nucleotide sequence: TGTGCCAGCAGCGCCCTAGGGGGGGTGAGCTCCTACAATGAGCAGTTCTTC. Its protein product is CASSALGGVSSYNEQFF. The chain joins TRBV14 to TRBJ2-1; TRBD2 might be the D (7 bases). Between the trimmed V and J ends, which lost 5 bases and 0 bases, there was a span of 17 bases. Germline V gene lookup returns CDR1 SGHDN and CDR2 FVKESK. The CDR3 extends over 17 amino acids.

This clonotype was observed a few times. CDR3 residues: CASGQGVSYEQYF. The CDR3 DNA sequence: TGTGCCAGTGGACAGGGGGTTTCCTACGAGCAGTACTTC. The gene calls are TRBV28 and TRBJ2-7; 10 nucleotides line up with TRBD1. V lost 9 bases, J lost 1 base, and 3 bases stayed unmatched. The V gene's germline CDR1 is MDHEN and CDR2 SYDVKM. This CDR3 region has 13 residues.

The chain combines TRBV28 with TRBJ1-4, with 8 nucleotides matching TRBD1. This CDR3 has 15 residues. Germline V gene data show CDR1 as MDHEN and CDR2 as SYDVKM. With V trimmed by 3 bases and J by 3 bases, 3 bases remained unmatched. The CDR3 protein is CASSFLDRANEKLFF. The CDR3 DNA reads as TGTGCCAGCAGTTTTCTGGACAGGGCTAATGAAAAACTGTTTTTT.

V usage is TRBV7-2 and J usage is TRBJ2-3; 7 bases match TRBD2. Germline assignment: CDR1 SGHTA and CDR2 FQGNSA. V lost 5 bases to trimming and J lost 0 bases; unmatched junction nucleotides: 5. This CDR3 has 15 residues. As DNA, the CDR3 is TGTGCCAGCAGCCCATCTAGCGGAAGCACAGATACGCAGTATTTT. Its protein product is CASSPSSGSTDTQYF.

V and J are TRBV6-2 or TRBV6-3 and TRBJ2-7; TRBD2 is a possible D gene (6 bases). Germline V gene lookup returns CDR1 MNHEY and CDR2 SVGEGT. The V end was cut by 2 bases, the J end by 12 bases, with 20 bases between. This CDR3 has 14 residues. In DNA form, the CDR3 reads TGTGCCAGCAGTTACGAGGGGAGTAGCGGCTATTTGTACGTC. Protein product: CASSYEGSSGYLYV.

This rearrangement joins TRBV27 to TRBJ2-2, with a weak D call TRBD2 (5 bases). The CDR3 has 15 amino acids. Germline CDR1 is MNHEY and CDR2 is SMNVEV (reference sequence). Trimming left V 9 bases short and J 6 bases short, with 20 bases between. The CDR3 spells CASAWGSGAAGELFF. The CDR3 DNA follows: TGTGCCAGTGCGTGGGGAAGTGGAGCGGCCGGGGAGCTGTTTTTT.

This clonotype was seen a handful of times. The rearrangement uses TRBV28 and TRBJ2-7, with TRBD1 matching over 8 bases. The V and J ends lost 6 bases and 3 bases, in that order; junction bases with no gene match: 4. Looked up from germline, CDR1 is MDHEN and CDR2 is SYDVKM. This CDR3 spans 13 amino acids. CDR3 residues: CASRSGTGYEQYF. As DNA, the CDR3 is TGTGCCAGCAGGTCTGGGACAGGCTACGAGCAGTACTTC.

The CDR3 nucleotides are TGTGCCAGCAGCTTAGAGGTGACCCAGTACTTC. This sequence encodes CASSLEVTQYF. The genes are TRBV7-2 and TRBJ2-5; D uncertain. V lost 1 base, J lost 7 bases, and 4 bases lay in between. The germline CDR1 and CDR2 sequences are SGHTA and FQGNSA. CDR3 size: 11 residues. Full variable domain (rest looked up from reference TRBV7-2 and TRBJ2-5): GAGVSQSPSNKVTEKGKDVELRCDPISGHTALYWYRQSLGQGLEFLIYFQGNSAPDKSGLPSDRFSAERTGGSVSTLTIQRTQQEDSAVYLCASSLEVTQYFGPGTRLLVL.

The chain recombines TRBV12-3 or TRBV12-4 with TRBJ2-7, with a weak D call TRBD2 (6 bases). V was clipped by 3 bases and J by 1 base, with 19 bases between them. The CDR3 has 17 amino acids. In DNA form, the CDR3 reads TGTGCCAGCAGTTTGCATCCCGGACTATCATGTTCCTACGAGCAGTACTTC. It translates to CASSLHPGLSCSYEQYF.

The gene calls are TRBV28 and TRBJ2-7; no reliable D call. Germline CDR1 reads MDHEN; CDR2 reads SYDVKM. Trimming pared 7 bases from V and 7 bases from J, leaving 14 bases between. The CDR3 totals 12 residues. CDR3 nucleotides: TGTGCCAGCATTTCAAATTATCGGGAGCAGTACTTC. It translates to CASISNYREQYF.